These 32 T cell receptor beta chains came from one sample sequenced in a study of T cells in Graves' hyperthyroidism and ophthalmopathy. RNA transcripts yielded amplified TCR beta CDR3 regions. TCR CDR3 underwent first-round RT-PCR with the HTBI primer set. Via MiXCR, TCRdb re-called the multiplex PCR reads, giving one row per CDR3 protein. The sample has roughly 550,000 distinct CDR3 sequences, about 16% seen once. The sequenced sample consisted of blood. These receptors were taken from a woman aged 25 to 39 with Graves' ophthalmopathy.

In this sample, this clonotype turned up many times. The chain links TRBV12-3 or TRBV12-4 to TRBJ2-1; no clear D gene. This CDR3 is 15 amino acids long. Deletions cut 3 bases from V and 2 bases from J, with 11 bases between. CDR3 amino acids: CASSFRRGPYNEQFF. The CDR3, as DNA: TGTGCCAGCAGTTTTAGGCGCGGCCCCTACAATGAGCAGTTCTTC.

This clonotype has at least ten counts. The chain has TRBV5-1 and TRBJ2-2, with TRBD1 identical over 11 bases. Germline V lookup: CDR1 SGHRS, CDR2 YFSETQ. The CDR3 has 19 residues. With V trimmed by 0 bases and J by 3 bases, 10 bases remained unmatched. As DNA, the CDR3 is TGCGCCAGCAGCTTGGAGCTGGACAGGGGGCCTTCGGACACCGGGGAGCTGTTTTTT. Amino acids: CASSLELDRGPSDTGELFF.

This clonotype was observed a handful of times. The chain employs TRBV6-1 and TRBJ1-6; D remains ambiguous. Germline V gene sequence: CDR1 MNHNS, CDR2 SASEGT. The CDR3 is 13 amino acids. V dropped 5 bases and J dropped 10 bases, with 12 bases sitting between them. The CDR3 nucleotides read TGTGCCAGCAGTCCGGGCCCGGAGTCACCCCTCCACTTT. It translates to CASSPGPESPLHF.

This clonotype was observed at least ten times. The CDR3 is CASSHPGQGASLQYF. The CDR3 bases are TGTGCCAGCAGCCATCCGGGACAGGGGGCTTCGCTGCAGTACTTC. The chain combines TRBV5-5 with TRBJ2-7; 12 positions match TRBD1. This CDR3 is built from 15 residues. V lost 4 bases, J lost 9 bases, and 11 bases stayed unmatched. The V gene's germline CDR1 is SGHKS and CDR2 YYEKEE (reference sequence).

This chain links TRBV29-1 with TRBJ2-1, with D hard to call. From germline, CDR1 is SQVTM and CDR2 ANQGSEA. V was trimmed by 0 bases and J by 15 bases, leaving 18 bases between them. CDR3 size: 13 residues. CDR3 DNA sequence: TGCAGCGTTGAAGATATGATTGCGGATTCGCCGTTCTTC. The encoded protein is CSVEDMIADSPFF.

The rearrangement links TRBV7-6 to TRBJ1-6; 12 positions agree with TRBD1. CDR3 length: 18 amino acids. The germline CDR1 and CDR2 sequences are SGHVS and FNYEAQ. The V segment lost 5 bases and the J segment 11 bases; nucleotides outside the gene matches: 16. The CDR3 loop reads CASSKASHSGTGGPPLHF. CDR3 nucleotide sequence: TGTGCCAGCAGCAAAGCCTCTCACTCCGGGACAGGGGGCCCACCCCTCCACTTT.

This clonotype was detected many times. The genes are TRBV7-2 and TRBJ2-3; no clear D. The CDR3 length is 13 residues. Trimming removed 5 bases at V and 2 bases at J, with 8 bases between. Germline CDR1 and CDR2: SGHTA and FQGNSA. In DNA form, the CDR3 reads TGTGCCAGCAGCGCTAGGGACACAGATACGCAGTATTTT. Protein: CASSARDTDTQYF.

The chain has TRBV19 and TRBJ2-7; a weak D match, TRBD2 (6 bases). The germline V gene has CDR1 LNHDA and CDR2 SQIVND (reference sequence). The CDR3 consists of 15 residues. With 5 bases removed from V and 5 bases from J, the gap between germline ends came to 19 bases. The CDR3, as DNA: TGTGCCAGTAGTGCCTCGGGTGCGGGGACCAACGAGCAGTACTTC. It encodes CASSASGAGTNEQYF.

This clonotype occurred a few times. The chain is built from TRBV28 and TRBJ2-7, with TRBD1 matching 9 bases. This CDR3 is 17 amino acids long. Germline V gives CDR1 MDHEN, CDR2 SYDVKM. J gave up 6 bases and V 5 bases, and 17 bases lay outside the gene matches. The CDR3 region has the DNA TGTGCCAGCAGTCTCTATCCTCCCGGGACAGGGACCGGCGAGCAGTACTTC. Translation gives CASSLYPPGTGTGEQYF. Filled out from reference TRBV28 and TRBJ2-7, the complete variable domain reads DVKVTQSSRYLVKRTGEKVFLECVQDMDHENMFWYRQDPGLGLRLIYFSYDVKMKEKGDIPEGYSVSREKKERFSLILESASTNQTSMYLCASSLYPPGTGTGEQYFGPGTRLTVT.

The chain recombines TRBV4-1 with TRBJ2-1; 8 bases line up with TRBD2. This CDR3 is 16 amino acids long. Germline CDR1 and CDR2: MGHRA and YSYEKL. The J segment lost 1 base and the V segment lost 6 bases, leaving 8 bases of the junction unmatched. The CDR3 DNA reads TGCGCCAGCAGTCTTAGCGGGATCATATCCTACAATGAGCAGTTCTTC. This encodes CASSLSGIISYNEQFF.

V and J are TRBV7-3 and TRBJ2-1; a weak D match, TRBD1 (5 bases). The CDR3 has 13 amino acids. CDR1 is SGHTA, CDR2 FQGTGA, per germline. V was cut by 5 bases and J by 6 bases, with 11 bases left in between. The DNA of the CDR3 is TGTGCCAGCAGCCACACAGGTGTCAATGAGCAGTTCTTC. It codes for CASSHTGVNEQFF.

The rearrangement links TRBV7-2 to TRBJ2-1, with 7 nucleotides matching TRBD2. J was trimmed by 8 bases and V by 6 bases; bases with no gene match: 7. The germline V gene encodes CDR1 SGHTA and CDR2 FQGNSA. The CDR3 sequence is 13 residues long. The CDR3 region has the DNA TGTGCCAGCAGGGGGGAGGGGTGGGATGAGCAGTTCTTC. It specifies CASRGEGWDEQFF.

Regarding this clonotype: A much larger clone sits a single nucleotide away, making a read error possible. This chain connects TRBV7-2 to TRBJ2-1; the D call may be TRBD1 or TRBD2 (5 bases each). Germline V lookup: CDR1 SGHTA, CDR2 FQGNSA. The CDR3 runs to 16 residues. The CDR3 spells CASSWGKLGSYNEQSF. The CDR3 DNA reads TGTGCCAGCAGCTGGGGGAAACTAGGGTCCTACAATGAGCAGTCCTTC.

This clonotype appeared a few times. The chain recombines TRBV2 with TRBJ2-4; D is unclear. V was shortened by 3 bases and J by 4 bases, with 10 bases between the two germline ends. This CDR3 contains 14 residues. Looked up from germline, CDR1 is SNHLY and CDR2 is FYNNEI. CDR3 coding DNA: TGTGCCAGCAGTGAGGTGGGGTCTAAAAACATTCAGTACTTC. Protein sequence: CASSEVGSKNIQYF.

The V and J genes are TRBV10-3 and TRBJ1-1; D is possibly TRBD1 (5 bases). Germline CDR1 reads ENHRY; CDR2 reads SYGVKD. CDR3 length: 16 amino acids. With 8 bases removed from V and 1 base from J, the gap between germline ends came to 20 bases. The CDR3 DNA reads TGTGCCATCCGACAGACATGGGGTGGCGAGAACACTGAAGCTTTCTTT. It yields the protein CAIRQTWGGENTEAFF.

This clonotype was counted only a few times. The limits of the CDR3 on the DNA are not certain, so only TCRdb's listed CDR3 is given. This chain joins TRBV11-2 and TRBJ2-7; TRBD2, the table's D call, lacks a check against the DNA. Inclusive of both ends, the CDR3 amounts to 19 amino acids. CDR1 is SGHAT, CDR2 FQNNGV, per germline. The CDR3 protein is CASSLIFGSGGLRPYEQYF.

This clonotype came up many times. CDR3 loop: CASSLVAGDTQYF. DNA for the CDR3: TGTGCCAGCAGTTTAGTAGCAGGGGATACGCAGTATTTT. The V call is TRBV12-3 or TRBV12-4, the J call TRBJ2-3, with D perhaps TRBD1 (5 bases). The length of the CDR3 is 13 residues. Trimming pared 1 base from V and 6 bases from J, leaving 8 bases between.

This clonotype was seen ten or more times. J is TRBJ2-3 and V is TRBV11-3, with D perhaps being TRBD1 or TRBD2 (5 bases each). This CDR3 has 16 residues. Trimming cost V 1 base and J 0 bases, with 11 bases left between them. The germline V gene has CDR1 SGHNT and CDR2 YENEEA. The CDR3 nucleotides are TGTGCCAGCAGCTTAGCTGGGGACCGAAGCACAGATACGCAGTATTTT. Encoded protein: CASSLAGDRSTDTQYF.

Points on this clonotype: A much larger clone is a single base away; this may be a read error. The chain joins TRBV18 to TRBJ2-1, with 8 bases that match TRBD2. There are 13 residues in the CDR3. From germline, CDR1 is KGHSH and CDR2 LQKENI. V lost 3 bases, J lost 7 bases, and 2 bases stayed unmatched. CDR3 sequence reads: CASSPQRGNEQFF. The CDR3, as DNA: TGTGCCAGCTCACCTCAGCGGGGGAATGAGCAGTTCTTC.

The chain combines TRBV27 with TRBJ2-3, with D possibly TRBD1 on 6 matching bases. The CDR3 consists of 13 residues. Germline assignment: CDR1 MNHEY and CDR2 SMNVEV (reference sequence). V was cut by 8 bases and J by 2 bases, with 11 bases left in between. This CDR3 reads CASLDRYTDTQYF. CDR3 in DNA: TGTGCCAGCCTGGACAGATACACAGATACGCAGTATTTT.

Turning to this clonotype: A read error may account for a junction end that differs from germline. The V gene is TRBV30, the J gene TRBJ2-7, with D unclear. Germline lookup yields CDR1 GTSNPN and CDR2 SVGIG (reference sequence). The CDR3 is 10 residues long. CDR3: CAWDSNEQYF. In nucleotides, the CDR3 is TGTGCCTGGGACTCCAACGAGCAGTACTTC. The full variable domain, completed using reference TRBV30 and TRBJ2-7, is SQTIHQWPATLVQPVGSPLSLECTVEGTSNPNLYWYRQAAGRGLQLLFYSVGIGQISSEVPQNLSASRPQDRQFILSSKKLLLSDSGFYLCAWDSNEQYFGPGTRLTVT.

This clonotype has a count of ten or more. The chain is built from TRBV6-2 or TRBV6-3 and TRBJ2-7; no clear D gene. Trimming removed 6 bases from V and 0 bases from J, with 15 bases in between. CDR1 MNHEY and CDR2 SVGEGT come from the germline V gene. The CDR3 loop spans 15 amino acids. CDR3 DNA: TGTGCCAGCAGCCAAGGCCTCCTATACTCCTACGAGCAGTACTTC. Its protein is CASSQGLLYSYEQYF.

Written as DNA, the CDR3 is TGCAGTGCTGGAATGAACACTGAAGCTTTCTTT. Its protein is CSAGMNTEAFF. This chain uses TRBV20-1 with TRBJ1-1; D is unresolved. V dropped 5 bases and J dropped 0 bases, with 4 bases sitting between them. This CDR3 is 11 amino acids long. In germline, CDR1 is DFQATT, CDR2 SNEGSKA (reference sequence).

The chain recombines TRBV20-1 with TRBJ2-2; perhaps TRBD2 as D (7 bases). Germline V gene lookup returns CDR1 DFQATT and CDR2 SNEGSKA (reference sequence). CDR3 length equals 14 residues. Trimming cost V 5 bases and J 4 bases, with 14 bases left between them. DNA for the CDR3: TGCAGTGCTGGGGAGGGGGAGGGCACCGGGGAGCTGTTTTTT. Translated, it gives CSAGEGEGTGELFF.

This clonotype was counted a few times. The rearrangement joins TRBV2 to TRBJ2-1, with 10 bases identical to TRBD2. The germline V gene has CDR1 SNHLY and CDR2 FYNNEI. The junction had 7 bases not matched to a gene; V was cut back by 5 bases and J by 0 bases. The CDR3 loop spans 17 amino acids. The CDR3, as DNA: TGTGCCAGCAGTTTCGGGACTAGCGCAAGCTCCTACAATGAGCAGTTCTTC. It is translated as CASSFGTSASSYNEQFF.

This clonotype was picked up a small number of times. CDR3 nucleotides: TGTGCCAGCAGCCCCCAGGGCCACCGTAGCTCCTACAATGAGCAGTTCTTC. Translated, it gives CASSPQGHRSSYNEQFF. The gene calls are TRBV9 and TRBJ2-1; TRBD1 might be the D (5 bases). Per germline, CDR1 SGDLS and CDR2 YYNGEE. Trimming took off 4 bases at V and 0 bases at J, with 17 bases between the two ends. The CDR3 runs 17 residues.

In the case of this clonotype: A much larger clone differs from this one at a single base, so this may be a read error. The V and J genes are TRBV3-1 and TRBJ2-3, with TRBD2 as a possible D gene (6 bases). This CDR3 region has 14 residues. Germline V gives CDR1 LGHDT, CDR2 YNNKEL (reference sequence). CDR3 sequence: CGSSRRTTTDTQYF. The DNA of the CDR3 is TGTGGCAGCAGCCGACGGACTACTACTGATACGCAGTATTTT.

The sample holds a few counts of this clonotype. The V and J genes are TRBV4-1 and TRBJ2-1, with 9 bases matching TRBD2. Trimming cost V 2 bases and J 3 bases; bases outside gene matches: 2. The CDR3 contains 15 residues. The germline CDR1 and CDR2 sequences are MGHRA and YSYEKL. CDR3 in DNA: TGCGCCAGCAGCCAATCAGCGGGGGGCTACAATGAGCAGTTCTTC. Protein product: CASSQSAGGYNEQFF.

This clonotype was picked up many times. The chain couples TRBV12-3 or TRBV12-4 to TRBJ1-1; no clear D. The CDR3 totals 13 residues. Trimming took 1 base from V and 6 from J, leaving 9 bases between them. CDR3 in DNA: TGTGCCAGCAGTTTAGAACTGTGGGCTGAAGCTTTCTTT. It codes for CASSLELWAEAFF.

In its sample, this clonotype was seen many times. The chain uses TRBV18 and TRBJ2-7, with no clear D. Trimming removed 5 bases at V and 7 bases at J, with 12 bases between. The CDR3 contains 12 residues. Germline assignment: CDR1 KGHSH and CDR2 LQKENI. DNA of the CDR3: TGTGCCAGCTCAACGGCTACCCGAGAGCAGTACTTC. Encoded protein: CASSTATREQYF. Full variable domain (remainder filled in from reference TRBV18 and TRBJ2-7): NAGVMQNPRHLVRRRGQEARLRCSPMKGHSHVYWYRQLPEEGLKFMVYLQKENIIDESGMPKERFSAEFPKEGPSILRIQQVVRGDSAAYFCASSTATREQYFGPGTRLTVT.

A remark on this clonotype: Because the CDR3 is missing its conserved closing phenylalanine or tryptophan, this is likely a read error. The chain employs TRBV28 and TRBJ2-5; D remains ambiguous. CDR1 and CDR2 from the germline V gene are MDHEN and SYDVKM. Trimming shortened V by 5 bases and J by 2 bases, and 9 bases separated the two germline ends. This CDR3 spans 13 amino acids. The CDR3 coding sequence is TGTGCCAGCAGTAGTGGTTTGCAAGAGACCCAGTACTCC. As protein: CASSSGLQETQYS.

This clonotype was recorded many times. CDR3 protein: CASSYPRGGLNTEAFF. For the CDR3, the DNA is TGTGCCAGCAGCTACCCCAGGGGGGGTTTGAACACTGAAGCTTTCTTT. The V gene is TRBV11-3, the J gene TRBJ1-1; 7 bases align to TRBD1. The trim removed 4 bases at V and 0 bases at J, leaving 8 bases unmatched. The V gene's germline CDR1 is SGHNT and CDR2 YENEEA. The CDR3 loop spans 16 amino acids.